This entry lists 17 T cell receptor beta chains sequenced from one sample in a study of Ad26.COV2.S vaccination and SARS-CoV-2 variants. Sequencing was performed with immunoSEQ multiplex PCR; in TCRdb, only in-frame clones are kept and a portion is missing. The sample carries 350,000 to 500,000 clones, about 92% recorded once. Documented treatment: 15 to 20 received Ad26.COV2.S at low or high dose, single or two shots; five or six received placebo; per-sample allocation not given. Repertoires come from day 63 after the first vaccine or placebo injection. Specimen: peripheral blood, collected in a trial of Ad26.COV2.S vaccine versus placebo. The receptor source for this set is a person aged 18-65 years who received the Ad26.COV2.S COVID-19 vaccine or a placebo.

This clone is a singleton in its sample. This chain links TRBV7-9 with TRBJ1-4; a weak D match, TRBD1 (6 bases). Germline CDR1 SEHNR, CDR2 FQNEAQ (reference sequence). V lost 5 bases and J 0 bases, leaving 13 bases between the germline ends. CDR3 length equals 16 residues. Here the CDR3 reads CASSRGQGPTNEKLFF. In nucleotides, the CDR3 is TGTGCCAGCAGCCGGGGGCAAGGGCCAACTAATGAAAAACTGTTTTTT.

V usage is TRBV28 and J usage is TRBJ2-1; 9 bases are shared with TRBD1. The germline V gene has CDR1 MDHEN and CDR2 SYDVKM. The CDR3 is 14 residues long. The ends lost 6 bases at V and 4 bases at J; junction bases unmatched: 4. CDR3 amino acids: CASRQGATYNEQFF. CDR3 in DNA: TGTGCCAGCAGACAGGGGGCTACGTACAATGAGCAGTTCTTC.

V is TRBV10-3 and J is TRBJ1-2; the D gene is possibly TRBD1 (5 bases). CDR3 length: 14 residues. Germline V gives CDR1 ENHRY, CDR2 SYGVKD. Trimming took 10 bases from V and 3 from J, leaving 18 bases between them. The CDR3 is CATRGSLVDYGYTF. CDR3 DNA sequence: TGTGCCACGCGGGGGAGCTTGGTCGACTATGGCTACACCTTC.

The rearrangement joins TRBV13 to TRBJ2-7, with 7 nucleotides matching TRBD2. The CDR3 sequence is 14 residues long. Unmatched junction bases numbered 8, after V lost 7 bases and J lost 2 bases. Per the germline V gene, CDR1 is PRHDT and CDR2 is FYEKMQ (reference sequence). The CDR3 sequence is CASKRLAEPYEQYF. CDR3 coding DNA: TGTGCCAGCAAACGCCTAGCGGAGCCCTACGAGCAGTACTTC.

V gene TRBV27 combines with J gene TRBJ1-1; 8 bases map to TRBD1. The germline gives CDR1 MNHEY, CDR2 SMNVEV (reference sequence). The CDR3 totals 14 residues. With V trimmed by 4 bases and J by 7 bases, 8 bases remained unmatched. CDR3: CASSSRGQGDEAFF. In DNA form, the CDR3 reads TGTGCCAGCAGTTCTCGCGGACAGGGCGATGAAGCTTTCTTT.

The chain joins TRBV5-1 to TRBJ2-7; 10 bases match TRBD2. V lost 2 bases and J lost 6; bases outside the gene matches: 14. This CDR3 contains 17 residues. CDR1 is SGHRS, CDR2 YFSETQ, per germline. CDR3 in DNA: TGCGCCAGCAGCTTATCAGCGGGAGGGCCGGGGTTTACCGAGCAGTACTTC. It yields the protein CASSLSAGGPGFTEQYF.

The rearrangement uses TRBV7-9 and TRBJ2-7; 10 bases map to TRBD1. The germline CDR1 and CDR2 sequences are SEHNR and FQNEAQ (reference sequence). Germline trimming cut 6 bases from V and 4 bases from J; bases unmatched to any gene: 15. CDR3 size: 17 residues. The CDR3 DNA sequence: TGTGCCAGCAGTCTCATCTTCCGGACAGGGGGGACGTACGAGCAGTACTTC. Translating gives CASSLIFRTGGTYEQYF.

The J gene is TRBJ2-1, the V gene TRBV5-5, with 9 positions matching TRBD1. This CDR3 is 16 amino acids long. V lost 4 bases to trimming and J lost 0 bases; unmatched junction nucleotides: 5. CDR1 is SGHKS, CDR2 YYEKEE, per germline (reference sequence). The CDR3 reads CASSIQGASSYNEQFF. CDR3 DNA sequence: TGTGCCAGCAGCATACAGGGGGCTAGCTCCTACAATGAGCAGTTCTTC. Complete variable domain (other parts from reference TRBV5-5 and TRBJ2-1): DAGVTQSPTHLIKTRGQQVTLRCSPISGHKSVSWYQQVLGQGPQFIFQYYEKEERGRGNFPDRFSARQFPNYSSELNVNALLLGDSALYLCASSIQGASSYNEQFFGPGTRLTVL.

V usage is TRBV30 and J usage is TRBJ1-2; the D is unclear. The CDR3 runs to 12 residues. Trimming cost V 3 bases and J 4 bases, with 9 bases left between them. Looked up from germline, CDR1 is GTSNPN and CDR2 is SVGIG (reference sequence). The DNA of the CDR3 is TGTGCCTGGAGCACAACATCCTATGGCTACACCTTC. Amino acids: CAWSTTSYGYTF.

The chain couples TRBV30 to TRBJ2-3; D is unresolved. Trimming took 1 base from V and 0 from J, leaving 5 bases between them. Germline CDR1 is GTSNPN and CDR2 is SVGIG (reference sequence). This CDR3 comprises 13 residues. CDR3 DNA: TGTGCCTGGAGTGAGCTGAGCACAGATACGCAGTATTTT. It is translated as CAWSELSTDTQYF. The full variable domain, its missing parts supplied by reference TRBV30 and TRBJ2-3, is SQTIHQWPATLVQPVGSPLSLECTVEGTSNPNLYWYRQAAGRGLQLLFYSVGIGQISSEVPQNLSASRPQDRQFILSSKKLLLSDSGFYLCAWSELSTDTQYFGPGTRLTVL.

The chain is built from TRBV6-6 and TRBJ1-5; unclear D gene. The CDR3 consists of 15 residues. V lost 0 bases to trimming and J lost 3 bases, with 9 bases between them. Germline V gene lookup returns CDR1 MNHNY and CDR2 SVGAGI (reference sequence). The CDR3 sequence is CASSYSPGNNQPQHF. In DNA, the CDR3 is TGTGCCAGCAGTTACTCGCCCGGGAACAATCAGCCCCAGCATTTT.

This clone has only a few counts. V is TRBV12-5 and J is TRBJ1-1; the match to TRBD1 covers 8 bases. With 4 bases clipped from V and 1 base from J, the junction kept 2 bases outside the gene matches. Germline loops: CDR1 LGHNT, CDR2 FRNRAP. The CDR3 consists of 14 residues. The CDR3 loop reads CASGSGGQNTEAFF. In DNA, the CDR3 is TGTGCTAGTGGTTCAGGGGGCCAGAACACTGAAGCTTTCTTT.

The chain links TRBV30 to TRBJ2-5; the D is unclear. The germline V gene encodes CDR1 GTSNPN and CDR2 SVGIG (reference sequence). Trimming shortened V by 2 bases and J by 3 bases, and 7 bases separated the two germline ends. CDR3 length equals 12 residues. The CDR3 coding sequence is TGTGCCTGGAGTATAGGGAAAGAGACCCAGTACTTC. As protein: CAWSIGKETQYF.

Comments on this clone: Distinct nucleotide sequences in the sample also encode this CDR3. The chain uses TRBV12-3 or TRBV12-4 and TRBJ2-7; D may be TRBD1 (5 bases). This CDR3 comprises 12 residues. V dropped 4 bases and J dropped 3 bases, with 7 bases sitting between them. The CDR3 loop reads CASSSDSYEQYF. The CDR3 nucleotides are TGTGCCAGCAGTTCCGACAGCTACGAGCAGTACTTC.

The rearrangement uses TRBV9 and TRBJ2-2; D might be TRBD1 (5 bases). Trimming took 0 bases from V and 3 from J, leaving 12 bases between them. Germline V gene data show CDR1 as SGDLS and CDR2 as YYNGEE. This CDR3 is 16 amino acids long. The CDR3 DNA follows: TGTGCCAGCAGCGTAGAGGGCAGGGTAGACACCGGGGAGCTGTTTTTT. Translated: CASSVEGRVDTGELFF.

The chain combines TRBV11-3 with TRBJ2-1, with 8 bases identical to TRBD2. The CDR3 is 16 residues long. Germline loops: CDR1 SGHNT, CDR2 YENEEA. J lost 2 bases, V lost 5 bases, and 8 bases had no gene match. The CDR3 here is CASSPQGLAAYNEQFF. For the CDR3, the DNA is TGTGCCAGCAGCCCCCAAGGACTAGCAGCCTACAATGAGCAGTTCTTC.

This clone turned up a few times. The V and J genes are TRBV4-1 and TRBJ2-2, with 8 bases identical to TRBD1. The CDR3 has 16 amino acids. The germline V gene encodes CDR1 MGHRA and CDR2 YSYEKL. J gave up 5 bases and V 4 bases, and 9 bases lay outside the gene matches. The CDR3 sequence: CASSLPRGTGTGELFF. For the CDR3, the DNA is TGCGCCAGCAGCCTCCCCCGGGGGACAGGTACCGGGGAGCTGTTTTTT.